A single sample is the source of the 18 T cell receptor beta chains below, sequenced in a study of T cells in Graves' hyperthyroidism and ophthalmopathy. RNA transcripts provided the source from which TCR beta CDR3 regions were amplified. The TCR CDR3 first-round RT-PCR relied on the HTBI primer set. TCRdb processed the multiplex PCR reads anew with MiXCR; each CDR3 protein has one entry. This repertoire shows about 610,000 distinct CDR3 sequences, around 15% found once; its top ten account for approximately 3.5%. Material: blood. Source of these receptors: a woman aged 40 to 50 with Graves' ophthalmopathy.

CDR3 DNA: TGTGCCAGCAGTAGGGGGTTCGGCACAGATACGCAGTATTTT. Residues: CASSRGFGTDTQYF. The gene calls are TRBV6-1 and TRBJ2-3; possible D gene TRBD1, 6 bases. The CDR3 length is 14 residues. Per germline, CDR1 MNHNS and CDR2 SASEGT. The V end lost 5 bases, the J end lost 1 base, and 10 bases lay between the germline ends.

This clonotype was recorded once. The CDR3 sequence is CASSQDFPRGRGNTEAFF. The CDR3 nucleotides read TGCGCCAGCAGCCAAGATTTCCCCAGGGGCAGGGGGAACACTGAAGCTTTCTTT. The chain recombines TRBV4-1 with TRBJ1-1; D perhaps matches TRBD1 (6 bases). Germline-derived CDR1 and CDR2 are MGHRA and YSYEKL. Deletions cut 0 bases from V and 1 base from J, with 18 bases between. The length of the CDR3 is 18 residues.

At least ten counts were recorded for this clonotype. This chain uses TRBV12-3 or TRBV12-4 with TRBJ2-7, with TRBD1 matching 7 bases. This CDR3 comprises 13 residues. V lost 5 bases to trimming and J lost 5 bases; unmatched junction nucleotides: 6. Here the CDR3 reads CASSAFRGNEQYF. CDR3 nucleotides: TGTGCCAGCAGTGCATTCAGGGGGAACGAGCAGTACTTC.

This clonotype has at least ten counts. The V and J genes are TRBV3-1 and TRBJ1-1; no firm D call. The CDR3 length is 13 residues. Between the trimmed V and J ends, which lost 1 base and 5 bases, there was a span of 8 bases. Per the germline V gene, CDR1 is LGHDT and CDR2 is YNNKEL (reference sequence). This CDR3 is CASSQGAFTEAFF. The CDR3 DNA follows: TGTGCCAGCAGCCAAGGAGCTTTTACTGAAGCTTTCTTT.

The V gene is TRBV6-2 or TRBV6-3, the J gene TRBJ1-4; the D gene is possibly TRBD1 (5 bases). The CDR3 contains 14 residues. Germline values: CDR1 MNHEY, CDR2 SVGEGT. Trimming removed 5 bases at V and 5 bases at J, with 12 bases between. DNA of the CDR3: TGTGCCAGCAGTGCGGGACCTAGGAATGAAAAACTGTTTTTT. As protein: CASSAGPRNEKLFF.

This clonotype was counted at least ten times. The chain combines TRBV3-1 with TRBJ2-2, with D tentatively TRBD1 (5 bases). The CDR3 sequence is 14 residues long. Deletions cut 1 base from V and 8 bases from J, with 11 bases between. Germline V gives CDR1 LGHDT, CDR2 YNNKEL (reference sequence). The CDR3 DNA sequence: TGTGCCAGCAGCCAAGCAGGGCGCCCGGGGGAGCTGTTTTTT. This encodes CASSQAGRPGELFF.

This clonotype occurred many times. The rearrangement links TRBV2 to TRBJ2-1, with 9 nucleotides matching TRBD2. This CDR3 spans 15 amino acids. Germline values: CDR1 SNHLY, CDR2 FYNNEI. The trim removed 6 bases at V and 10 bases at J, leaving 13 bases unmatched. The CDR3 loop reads CASRTGLARVGEQFF. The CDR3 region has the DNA TGTGCCAGCAGGACGGGACTAGCTCGGGTTGGAGAGCAGTTCTTC.

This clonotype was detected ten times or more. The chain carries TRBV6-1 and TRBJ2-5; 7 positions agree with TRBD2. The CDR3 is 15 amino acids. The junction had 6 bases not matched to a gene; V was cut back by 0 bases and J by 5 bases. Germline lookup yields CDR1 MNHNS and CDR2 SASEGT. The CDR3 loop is CASSEALGGSETQYF. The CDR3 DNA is TGTGCCAGCAGTGAAGCGCTCGGCGGGAGTGAGACCCAGTACTTC.

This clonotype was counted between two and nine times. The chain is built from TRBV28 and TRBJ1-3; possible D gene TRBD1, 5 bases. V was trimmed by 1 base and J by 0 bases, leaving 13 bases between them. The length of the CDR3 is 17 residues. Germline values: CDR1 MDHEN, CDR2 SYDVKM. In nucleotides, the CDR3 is TGTGCCAGCAGTTTATACCGTCGACAGCTCTCTGGAAACACCATATATTTT. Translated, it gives CASSLYRRQLSGNTIYF.

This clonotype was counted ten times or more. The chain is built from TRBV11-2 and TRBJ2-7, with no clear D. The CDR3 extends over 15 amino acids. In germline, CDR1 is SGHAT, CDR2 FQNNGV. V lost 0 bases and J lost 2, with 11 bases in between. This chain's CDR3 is CASSLDLGFTYEQYF. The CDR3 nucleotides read TGTGCCAGCAGCTTAGATCTAGGGTTCACCTACGAGCAGTACTTC.

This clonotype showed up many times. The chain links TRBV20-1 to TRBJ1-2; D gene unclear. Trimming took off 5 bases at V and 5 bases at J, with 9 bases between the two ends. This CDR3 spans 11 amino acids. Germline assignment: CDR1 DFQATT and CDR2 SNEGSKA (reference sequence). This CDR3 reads CSAPQGYGYTF. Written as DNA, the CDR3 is TGCAGTGCTCCCCAAGGGTATGGCTACACCTTC.

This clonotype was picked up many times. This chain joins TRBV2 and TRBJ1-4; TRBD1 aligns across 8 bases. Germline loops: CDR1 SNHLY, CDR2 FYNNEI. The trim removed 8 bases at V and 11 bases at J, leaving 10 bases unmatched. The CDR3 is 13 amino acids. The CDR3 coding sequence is TGTGCCAGCCACATCGACGGACAGGGCAAACTGTTTTTT. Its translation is CASHIDGQGKLFF.

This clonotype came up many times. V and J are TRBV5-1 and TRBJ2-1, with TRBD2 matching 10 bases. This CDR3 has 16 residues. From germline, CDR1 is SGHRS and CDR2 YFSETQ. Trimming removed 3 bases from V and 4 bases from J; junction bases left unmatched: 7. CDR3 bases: TGCGCCAGCAGCTCACTTGGACTAGCGGTATACAATGAGCAGTTCTTC. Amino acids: CASSSLGLAVYNEQFF.

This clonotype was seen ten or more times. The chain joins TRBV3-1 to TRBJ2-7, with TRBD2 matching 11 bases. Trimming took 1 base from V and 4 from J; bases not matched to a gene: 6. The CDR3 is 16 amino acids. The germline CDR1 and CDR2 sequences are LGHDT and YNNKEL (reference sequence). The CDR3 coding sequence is TGTGCCAGCAGCCAAGGACTAGCGGGGTTCAGGTACGAGCAGTACTTC. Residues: CASSQGLAGFRYEQYF.

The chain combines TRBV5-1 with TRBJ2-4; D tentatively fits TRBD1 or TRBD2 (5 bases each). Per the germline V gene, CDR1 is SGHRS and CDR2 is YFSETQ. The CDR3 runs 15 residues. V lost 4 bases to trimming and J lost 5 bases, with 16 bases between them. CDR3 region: CASSLGAIQENIQYF. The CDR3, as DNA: TGCGCCAGCAGCCTCGGGGCGATACAGGAAAACATTCAGTACTTC.

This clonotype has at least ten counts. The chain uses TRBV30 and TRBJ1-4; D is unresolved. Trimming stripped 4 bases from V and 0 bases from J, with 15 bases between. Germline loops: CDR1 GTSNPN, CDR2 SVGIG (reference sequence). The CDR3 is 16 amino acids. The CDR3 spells CAWTPGGQATNEKLFF. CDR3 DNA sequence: TGTGCCTGGACGCCGGGAGGGCAGGCAACTAATGAAAAACTGTTTTTT.

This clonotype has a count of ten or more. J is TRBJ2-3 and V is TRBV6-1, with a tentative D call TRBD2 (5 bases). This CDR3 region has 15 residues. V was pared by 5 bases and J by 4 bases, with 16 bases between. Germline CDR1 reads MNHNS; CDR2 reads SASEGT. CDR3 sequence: CASSYTSGVSDTQYF. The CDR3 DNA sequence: TGTGCCAGCAGTTACACTAGTGGGGTCTCAGATACGCAGTATTTT.

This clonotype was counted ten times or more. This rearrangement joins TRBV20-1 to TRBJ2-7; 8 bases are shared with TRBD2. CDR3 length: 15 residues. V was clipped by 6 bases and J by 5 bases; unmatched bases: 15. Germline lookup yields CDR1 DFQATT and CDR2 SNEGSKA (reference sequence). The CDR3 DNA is TGCAGTGCAACGTTCGGTTTCGGGAGGGCCGACGAGCAGTACTTC. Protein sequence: CSATFGFGRADEQYF.